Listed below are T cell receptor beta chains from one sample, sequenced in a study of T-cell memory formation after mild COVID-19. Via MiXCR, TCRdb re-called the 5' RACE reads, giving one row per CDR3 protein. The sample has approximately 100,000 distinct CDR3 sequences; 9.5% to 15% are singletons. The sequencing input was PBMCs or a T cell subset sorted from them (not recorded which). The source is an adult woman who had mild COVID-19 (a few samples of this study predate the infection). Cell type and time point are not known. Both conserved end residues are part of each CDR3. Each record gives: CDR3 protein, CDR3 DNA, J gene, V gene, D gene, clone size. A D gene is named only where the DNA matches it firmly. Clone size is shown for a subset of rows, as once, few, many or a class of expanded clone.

CASSPGIAGGWGNEQFF,TGTGCCAGCAGTCCTGGTATAGCGGGGGGCTGGGGCAATGAGCAGTTCTTC,TRBJ2-1,TRBV27,TRBD2,.
CASSPRAFSGANVLTF,TGTGCCAGCAGTCCCCGTGCCTTTTCTGGGGCCAACGTCCTGACTTTC,TRBJ2-6,TRBV12-3/TRBV12-4,.,few
CAWIRGEDTGELFF,TGTGCCTGGATTAGAGGGGAGGACACCGGGGAGCTGTTTTTT,TRBJ2-2,TRBV30,.,.
CSVVDRNSYNEQFF,TGCAGCGTCGTCGACAGGAACTCCTACAATGAGCAGTTCTTC,TRBJ2-1,TRBV29-1,.,.
CASSLMAGELFF,TGTGCCAGCAGCCTCATGGCCGGGGAGCTGTTTTTT,TRBJ2-2,TRBV7-6,.,few
CASSFGDYSTDTQYF,TGCGCCAGCAGCTTTGGGGACTACAGCACAGATACGCAGTATTTT,TRBJ2-3,TRBV5-1,TRBD2,.
CASSLSFRGSYGYTF,TGTGCCAGCAGCTTATCGTTCAGGGGGTCGTATGGCTACACCTTC,TRBJ1-2,TRBV7-9,TRBD1,few
CSVDTGMNTEAFF,TGCAGCGTTGATACAGGAATGAACACTGAAGCTTTCTTT,TRBJ1-1,TRBV29-1,.,.
CASSLSAGVNTGELFF,TGTGCCAGCAGCTTATCGGCAGGGGTGAACACCGGGGAGCTGTTTTTT,TRBJ2-2,TRBV7-6,.,.
CASSQEAGPRAVSGRITGELFF,TGCGCCAGCAGCCAAGAAGCCGGGCCCCGAGCAGTCAGCGGGAGGATAACCGGGGAGCTGTTTTTT,TRBJ2-2,TRBV4-3,TRBD2,few
CASSTTGGGETQYF,TGTGCCAGCAGCACTACAGGGGGCGGGGAGACCCAGTACTTC,TRBJ2-5,TRBV7-3,TRBD1,.
CASSLTGGFSGANVLTF,TGTGCCAGCAGCCTGACAGGGGGCTTCTCTGGGGCCAACGTCCTGACTTTC,TRBJ2-6,TRBV7-6,TRBD1,.
CASYSGDEQFF,TGTGCCAGCTATTCGGGGGATGAGCAGTTCTTC,TRBJ2-1,TRBV5-6,.,.
CASSPWGQGSSGANVLTF,TGCGCCAGCAGCCCATGGGGGCAGGGGAGCTCTGGGGCCAACGTCCTGACTTTC,TRBJ2-6,TRBV4-3,.,many
CATSSRDRYEQYF,TGTGCCACCAGCAGCCGGGACCGCTACGAGCAGTACTTC,TRBJ2-7,TRBV15,.,.
CASSQALRGPGEQYF,TGTGCCAGCAGCCAAGCTTTGCGGGGCCCTGGAGAGCAGTACTTC,TRBJ2-7,TRBV14,.,many
CSVGIRRSRGQANYGYTF,TGCAGCGTTGGAATTCGACGAAGCAGGGGGCAGGCAAACTATGGCTACACCTTC,TRBJ1-2,TRBV29-1,TRBD1,.
CSAFFRGGNTEAFF,TGCAGTGCTTTCTTCAGGGGGGGAAACACTGAAGCTTTCTTT,TRBJ1-1,TRBV20-1,TRBD1,many
CASSVDDGRTDTQYF,TGTGCCAGCAGCGTTGACGACGGGCGCACAGATACGCAGTATTTT,TRBJ2-3,TRBV9,.,few
CASSLSGGYNEQFF,TGTGCCAGCAGTTTATCGGGAGGCTACAATGAGCAGTTCTTC,TRBJ2-1,TRBV27,.,many
CASSLRGMGTDTQYF,TGCGCCAGCAGCTTGAGAGGGATGGGTACAGATACGCAGTATTTT,TRBJ2-3,TRBV5-1,.,.
CASSLEGNAYEQYF,TGCGCCAGCAGCTTGGAGGGAAACGCCTACGAGCAGTACTTC,TRBJ2-7,TRBV5-1,.,many
CASSYSGRGGLTDTQYF,TGTGCCAGCAGTTACTCGGGGCGGGGGGGCCTCACAGATACGCAGTATTTT,TRBJ2-3,TRBV6-5,TRBD2,.
CASSFSDLGLGVYEQYF,TGTGCCAGCAGCTTCTCGGACCTGGGGCTTGGGGTCTACGAGCAGTACTTC,TRBJ2-7,TRBV7-8,.,.
CASSYSDRKYEQYF,TGTGCCAGCAGTTACTCCGACAGAAAATACGAGCAGTACTTC,TRBJ2-7,TRBV6-2/TRBV6-3,.,many
CAISVKEGYEQYF,TGTGCCATCAGTGTCAAAGAAGGATACGAGCAGTACTTC,TRBJ2-7,TRBV10-3,.,.